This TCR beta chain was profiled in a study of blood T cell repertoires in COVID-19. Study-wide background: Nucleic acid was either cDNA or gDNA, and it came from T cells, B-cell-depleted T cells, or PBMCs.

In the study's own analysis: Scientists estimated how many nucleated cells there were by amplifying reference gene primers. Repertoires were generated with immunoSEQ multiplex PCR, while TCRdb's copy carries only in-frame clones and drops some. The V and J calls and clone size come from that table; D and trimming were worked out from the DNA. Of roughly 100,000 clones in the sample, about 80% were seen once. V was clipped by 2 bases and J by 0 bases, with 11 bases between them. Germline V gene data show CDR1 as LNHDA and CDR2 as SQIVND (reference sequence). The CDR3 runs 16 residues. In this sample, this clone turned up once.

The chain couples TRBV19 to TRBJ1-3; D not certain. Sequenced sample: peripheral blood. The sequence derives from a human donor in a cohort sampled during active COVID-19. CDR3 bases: TGTGCCAGTAGTATACACTCCATCGGCTCTGGAAACACCATATATTTT. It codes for CASSIHSIGSGNTIYF.